The 8 T cell receptor beta chains listed next were all sequenced from one sample in a study of T cells in women clearing cervical HPV infection. Profiled with immunoSEQ multiplex PCR; TCRdb holds only in-frame clones, not every one. The sample has 20,000 to 25,000 clones. Sequencing was carried out using blood buffy coat. These receptors all stem from a woman aged 18-70 years with a cervical HPV16 infection that either progressed to CIN3+ or cleared (not recorded which).

To note about this clone: The CDR3 end falls 3 residues outside the read, so it is completed with the germline J gene. The rearrangement joins TRBV19 to TRBJ1-5; tentative D call: TRBD1 (5 bases). Germline V gene data show CDR1 as LNHDA and CDR2 as SQIVND (reference sequence). V was pared by 6 bases and J by 4 bases, with 13 bases between. The CDR3 contains 14 residues. The DNA read from the CDR3 is TGTGCCAGTAGACCCCACAGGAATAATCAGCCC. Protein: CASRPHRNNQP. The full CDR3 sequence reads CASRPHRNNQPQHF.

Concerning this clone: Read sequence stops 3 residues before the CDR3 end, and the germline J gene provides the missing end. This chain joins TRBV7-9 and TRBJ2-7; 10 bases fit TRBD2. The germline V gene encodes CDR1 SEHNR and CDR2 FQNEAQ (reference sequence). Trimming took 5 bases from V and 0 from J; bases not matched to a gene: 4. The CDR3 consists of 15 residues. The CDR3 is CASSKSGRASYEQYF. CDR3 DNA (partial): TGTGCCAGCAGCAAAAGCGGGAGGGCCTCCTACGAG. The complete variable domain, with remaining parts taken from reference TRBV7-9 and TRBJ2-7, reads DTGVSQNPRHKITKRGQNVTFRCDPISEHNRLYWYRQTLGQGPEFLTYFQNEAQLEKSRLLSDRFSAERPKGSFSTLEIQRTEQGDSAMYLCASSKSGRASYEQYFGPGTRLTVT.

Points on this clone: The DNA ends 3 residues before the CDR3 does, and the rest of the CDR3 is filled in from the germline J gene. V gene TRBV11-3 combines with J gene TRBJ2-7, with 8 bases matching TRBD2. Germline CDR1 SGHNT, CDR2 YENEEA. The CDR3 consists of 15 residues. V lost 5 bases to trimming and J lost 2 bases; unmatched junction nucleotides: 8. Here the CDR3 reads CASSPLAGNTYEQYF. The sequenced CDR3 bases are TGTGCCAGCAGCCCATTAGCGGGAAACACCTACGAG. Supplemented by reference TRBV11-3 and TRBJ2-7, the full variable domain reads EAGVVQSPRYKIIEKKQPVAFWCNPISGHNTLYWYLQNLGQGPELLIRYENEEAVDDSQLPKDRFSAERLKGVDSTLKIQPAELGDSAVYLCASSPLAGNTYEQYFGPGTRLTVT.

Comments on this clone: The CDR3 end is not reached by the read, which stops 3 residues before it; the germline J gene fills it in. The chain couples TRBV20-1 to TRBJ2-2; D ambiguous. CDR1 and CDR2 from the germline V gene are DFQATT and SNEGSKA (reference sequence). The CDR3 loop spans 13 amino acids. The ends were cut back, 0 bases at V and 5 bases at J, with 7 bases in the middle. CDR3 amino acids: CSARDHLTGELFF. The CDR3 bases that were read are TGCAGTGCTAGAGATCATCTAACCGGGGAG.

Remarks on this clone: The CDR3 goes on 3 residues after the read ends, and that part is filled in from the germline J gene. This chain uses TRBV7-2 with TRBJ2-1; TRBD2 matches at 8 bases. This CDR3 is built from 15 residues. Germline lookup yields CDR1 SGHTA and CDR2 FQGNSA. V lost 6 bases to trimming and J lost 9 bases; unmatched junction nucleotides: 13. The part of the CDR3 DNA that was read is TGTGCCAGCAGATCTACGGGACTCGGGGGGGGTGAG. It translates to CASRSTGLGGGE. The entire CDR3 protein reads CASRSTGLGGGEQFF. Full variable domain (rest looked up from reference TRBV7-2 and TRBJ2-1): GAGVSQSPSNKVTEKGKDVELRCDPISGHTALYWYRQSLGQGLEFLIYFQGNSAPDKSGLPSDRFSAERTGGSVSTLTIQRTQQEDSAVYLCASRSTGLGGGEQFFGPGTRLTVL.

Details on this clone: Coverage ceases 3 residues before the CDR3 finishes, and the germline J gene fills in the end. The V and J genes are TRBV30 and TRBJ1-1; D ambiguous. Germline-derived CDR1 and CDR2 are GTSNPN and SVGIG (reference sequence). The CDR3 is 12 residues long. The V gene lost 3 bases and the J gene lost 3 bases, with 8 bases spanning the gap. The covered CDR3 bases are TGTGCCTGGAGCGCGTTATACACTGAA. Amino acid sequence: CAWSALYTE. The CDR3 as a whole reads CAWSALYTEAFF.

About this clone: The CDR3 goes on 3 residues after the read ends, and that part is filled in from the germline J gene. J is TRBJ2-1 and V is TRBV29-1; D remains unclear. This CDR3 region has 14 residues. Trimming took 5 bases from V and 6 from J, leaving 17 bases between them. Germline V lookup: CDR1 SQVTM, CDR2 ANQGSEA. CDR3 protein: CSVPPKVGSNEQFF. Partial CDR3 DNA: TGCAGCGTTCCGCCCAAGGTAGGGTCCAATGAG.

Details on this clone: Sequencing ends 3 residues short of the CDR3 end; the germline J gene provides the rest. The chain joins TRBV19 to TRBJ2-2; D perhaps matches TRBD1 (5 bases). This CDR3 is 13 amino acids long. Germline CDR1 is LNHDA and CDR2 is SQIVND (reference sequence). The sequenced part of the CDR3 DNA is TGTGCCAGTAGAGGGGAAGCTAATGAAAAG. The encoded protein is CASRGEANEK. The CDR3, in full, reads CASRGEANEKLFF.